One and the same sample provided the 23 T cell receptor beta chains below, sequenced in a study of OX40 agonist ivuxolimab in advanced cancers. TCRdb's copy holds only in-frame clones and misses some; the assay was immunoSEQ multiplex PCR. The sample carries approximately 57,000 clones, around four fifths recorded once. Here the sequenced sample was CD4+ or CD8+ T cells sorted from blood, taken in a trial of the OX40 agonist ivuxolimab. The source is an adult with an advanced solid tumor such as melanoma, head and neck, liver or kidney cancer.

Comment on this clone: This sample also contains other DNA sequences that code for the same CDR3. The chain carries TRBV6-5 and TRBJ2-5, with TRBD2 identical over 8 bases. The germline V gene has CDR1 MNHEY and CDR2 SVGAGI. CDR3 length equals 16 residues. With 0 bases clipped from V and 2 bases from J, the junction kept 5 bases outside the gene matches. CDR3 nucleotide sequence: TGTGCCAGCAGTTACTCCGGGACTAGGGCACAAGAGACCCAGTACTTC. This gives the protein CASSYSGTRAQETQYF.

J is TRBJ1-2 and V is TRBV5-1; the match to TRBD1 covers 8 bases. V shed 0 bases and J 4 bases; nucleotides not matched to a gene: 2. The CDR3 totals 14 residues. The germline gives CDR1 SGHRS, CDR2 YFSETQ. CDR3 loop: CASSLADRGYGYTF. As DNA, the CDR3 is TGCGCCAGCAGCTTGGCCGACAGGGGCTATGGCTACACCTTC.

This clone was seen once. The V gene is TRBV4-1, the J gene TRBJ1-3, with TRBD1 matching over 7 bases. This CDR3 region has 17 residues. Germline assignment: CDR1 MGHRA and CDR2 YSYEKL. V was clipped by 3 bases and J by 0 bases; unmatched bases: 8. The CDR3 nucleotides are TGCGCCAGCAGCCAGGGGGACAGATACTTCTCTGGAAACACCATATATTTT. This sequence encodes CASSQGDRYFSGNTIYF.

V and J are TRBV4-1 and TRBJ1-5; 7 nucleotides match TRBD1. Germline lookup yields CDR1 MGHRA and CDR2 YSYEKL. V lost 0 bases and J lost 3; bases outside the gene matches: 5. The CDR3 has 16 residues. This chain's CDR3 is CASSQEVGQNNQPQHF. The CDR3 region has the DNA TGCGCCAGCAGCCAAGAGGTGGGACAGAACAATCAGCCCCAGCATTTT.

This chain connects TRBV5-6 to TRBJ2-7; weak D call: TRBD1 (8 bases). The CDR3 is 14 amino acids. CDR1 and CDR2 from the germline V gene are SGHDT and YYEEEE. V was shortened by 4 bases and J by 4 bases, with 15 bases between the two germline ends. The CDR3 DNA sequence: TGTGCCAGCAGCACCACAGGGGGGGATTACGAGCAGTACTTC. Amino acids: CASSTTGGDYEQYF.

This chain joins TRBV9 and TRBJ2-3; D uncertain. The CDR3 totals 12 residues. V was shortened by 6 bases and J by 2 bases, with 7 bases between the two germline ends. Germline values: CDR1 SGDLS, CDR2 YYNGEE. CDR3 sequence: CASTKITDTQYF. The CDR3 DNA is TGTGCCAGCACCAAAATCACAGATACGCAGTATTTT.

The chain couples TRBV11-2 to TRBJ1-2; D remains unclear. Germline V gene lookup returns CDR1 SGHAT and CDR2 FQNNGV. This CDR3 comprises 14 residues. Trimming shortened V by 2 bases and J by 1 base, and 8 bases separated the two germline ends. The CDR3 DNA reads TGTGCCAGCAGCTTACCTCGATTTAACTATGGCTACACCTTC. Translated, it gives CASSLPRFNYGYTF.

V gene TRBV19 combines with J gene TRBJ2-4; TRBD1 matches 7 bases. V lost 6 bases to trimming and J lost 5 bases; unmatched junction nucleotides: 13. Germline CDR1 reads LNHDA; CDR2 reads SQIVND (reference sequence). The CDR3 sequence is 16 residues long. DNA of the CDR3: TGTGCCAGTAGGGGGCGGCTTGGACAGGACGAAAACATTCAGTACTTC. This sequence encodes CASRGRLGQDENIQYF.

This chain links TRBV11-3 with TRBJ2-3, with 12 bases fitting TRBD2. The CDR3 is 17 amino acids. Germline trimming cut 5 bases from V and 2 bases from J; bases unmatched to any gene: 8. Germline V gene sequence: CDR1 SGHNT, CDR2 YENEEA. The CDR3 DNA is TGTGCCAGCAGCCCCCCCGGACTAGCGGGGAACACAGATACGCAGTATTTT. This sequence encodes CASSPPGLAGNTDTQYF.

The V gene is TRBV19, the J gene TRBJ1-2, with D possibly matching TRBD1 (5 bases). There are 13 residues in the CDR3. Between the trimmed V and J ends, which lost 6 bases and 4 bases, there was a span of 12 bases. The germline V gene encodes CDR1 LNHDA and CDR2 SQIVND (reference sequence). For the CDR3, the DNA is TGTGCCAGTAGCCCCGACAGCCGCTATGGCTACACCTTC. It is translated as CASSPDSRYGYTF. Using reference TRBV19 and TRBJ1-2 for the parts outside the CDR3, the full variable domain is DGGITQSPKYLFRKEGQNVTLSCEQNLNHDAMYWYRQDPGQGLRLIYYSQIVNDFQKGDIAEGYSVSREKKESFPLTVTSAQKNPTAFYLCASSPDSRYGYTFGSGTRLTVV.

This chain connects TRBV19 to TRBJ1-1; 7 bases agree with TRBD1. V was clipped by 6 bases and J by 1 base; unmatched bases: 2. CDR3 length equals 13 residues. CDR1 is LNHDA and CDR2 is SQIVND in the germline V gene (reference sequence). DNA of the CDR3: TGTGCCAGTAGCCGGACAGGGAACACTGAAGCTTTCTTT. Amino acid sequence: CASSRTGNTEAFF.

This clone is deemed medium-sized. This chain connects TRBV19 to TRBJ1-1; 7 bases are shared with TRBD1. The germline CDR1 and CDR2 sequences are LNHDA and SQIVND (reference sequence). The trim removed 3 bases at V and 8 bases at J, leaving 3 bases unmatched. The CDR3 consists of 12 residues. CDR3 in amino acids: CASSIRQGEAFF. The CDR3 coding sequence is TGTGCCAGTAGTATCCGACAGGGAGAAGCTTTCTTT.

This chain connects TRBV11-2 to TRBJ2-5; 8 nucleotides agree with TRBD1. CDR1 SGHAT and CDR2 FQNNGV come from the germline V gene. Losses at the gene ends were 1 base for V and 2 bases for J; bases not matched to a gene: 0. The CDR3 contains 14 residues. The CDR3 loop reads CASSLGTGQETQYF. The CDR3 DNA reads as TGTGCCAGCAGCTTAGGGACAGGGCAAGAGACCCAGTACTTC.

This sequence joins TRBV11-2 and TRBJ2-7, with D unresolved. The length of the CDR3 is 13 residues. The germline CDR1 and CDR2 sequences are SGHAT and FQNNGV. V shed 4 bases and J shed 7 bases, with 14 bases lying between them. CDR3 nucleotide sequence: TGTGCCAGCAGCTCACTTAGGGTACGGGAGCAGTACTTC. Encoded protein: CASSSLRVREQYF.

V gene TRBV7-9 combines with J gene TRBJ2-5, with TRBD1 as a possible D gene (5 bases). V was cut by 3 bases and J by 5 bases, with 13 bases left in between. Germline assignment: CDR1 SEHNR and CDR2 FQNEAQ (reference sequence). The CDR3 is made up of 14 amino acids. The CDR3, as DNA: TGTGCCAGCAGCTTTTCAGGGTTCGGGGAGACCCAGTACTTC. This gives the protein CASSFSGFGETQYF.

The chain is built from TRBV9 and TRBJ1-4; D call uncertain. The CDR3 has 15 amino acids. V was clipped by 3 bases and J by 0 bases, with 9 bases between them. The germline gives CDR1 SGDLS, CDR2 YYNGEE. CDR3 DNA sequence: TGTGCCAGCAGCGGGAGGTCGGCAACTAATGAAAAACTGTTTTTT. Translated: CASSGRSATNEKLFF.

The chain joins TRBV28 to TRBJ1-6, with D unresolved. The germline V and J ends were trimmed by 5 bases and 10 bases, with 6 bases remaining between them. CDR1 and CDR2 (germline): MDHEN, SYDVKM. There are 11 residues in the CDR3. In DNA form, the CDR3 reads TGTGCCAGCAGTCCCGGATCACCCCTCCACTTT. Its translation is CASSPGSPLHF.

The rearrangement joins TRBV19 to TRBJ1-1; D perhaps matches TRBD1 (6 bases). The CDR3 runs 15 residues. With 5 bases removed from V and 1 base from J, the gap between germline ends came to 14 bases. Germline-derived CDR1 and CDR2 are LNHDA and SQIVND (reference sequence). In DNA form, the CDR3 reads TGTGCCAGTAGTTCCCAACAGGGAGGGAACACTGAAGCTTTCTTT. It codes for CASSSQQGGNTEAFF.

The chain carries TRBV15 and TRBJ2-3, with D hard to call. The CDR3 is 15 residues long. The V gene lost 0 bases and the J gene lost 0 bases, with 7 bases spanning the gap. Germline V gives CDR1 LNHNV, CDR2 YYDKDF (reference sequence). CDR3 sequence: CATSRDRASTDTQYF. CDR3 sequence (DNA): TGTGCCACCAGCAGAGATCGGGCCAGCACAGATACGCAGTATTTT.

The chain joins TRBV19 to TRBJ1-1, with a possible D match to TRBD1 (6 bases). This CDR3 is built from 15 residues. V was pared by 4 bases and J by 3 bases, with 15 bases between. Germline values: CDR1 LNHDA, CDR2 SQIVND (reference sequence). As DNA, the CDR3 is TGTGCCAGTAGTAAAAACATCAGGGGTCACACTGAAGCTTTCTTT. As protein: CASSKNIRGHTEAFF.

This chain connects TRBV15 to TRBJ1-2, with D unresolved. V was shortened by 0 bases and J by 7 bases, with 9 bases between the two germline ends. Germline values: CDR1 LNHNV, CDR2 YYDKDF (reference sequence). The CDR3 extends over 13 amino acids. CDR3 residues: CATSRDRGFGYTF. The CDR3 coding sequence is TGTGCCACCAGCAGAGATAGAGGCTTTGGCTACACCTTC.

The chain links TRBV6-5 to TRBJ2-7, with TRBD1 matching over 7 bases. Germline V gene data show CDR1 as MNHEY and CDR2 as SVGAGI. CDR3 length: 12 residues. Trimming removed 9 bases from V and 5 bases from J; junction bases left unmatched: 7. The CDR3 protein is CASQQGLHEQYF. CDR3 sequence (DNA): TGTGCCAGTCAACAGGGGCTCCACGAGCAGTACTTC.

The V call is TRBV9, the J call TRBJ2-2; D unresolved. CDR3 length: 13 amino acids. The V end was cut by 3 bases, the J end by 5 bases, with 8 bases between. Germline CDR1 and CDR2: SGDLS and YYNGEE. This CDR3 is CASSADETGELFF. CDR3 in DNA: TGTGCCAGCAGCGCGGACGAGACCGGGGAGCTGTTTTTT.